The 19 T cell receptor beta chains below come from one sample, sequenced in a study of blood T cell repertoires in COVID-19. Only in-frame clones appear in the TCRdb table, and some are missing; sequencing was by immunoSEQ multiplex PCR. The top ten hold 1% to 1.3% of the sample, which has roughly 300,000 clones, about nine tenths seen once. The material sequenced was PBMCs or T cells enriched from blood (not recorded which). The receptors were gathered from a woman aged 25 to 39 who had recovered from COVID-19.

The chain couples TRBV7-2 to TRBJ1-2, with TRBD1 identical over 7 bases. CDR1 is SGHTA, CDR2 FQGNSA, per germline. V shed 6 bases, J shed 6 bases, and the junction held 13 bases outside the gene matches. The CDR3 is 15 residues long. The CDR3 DNA sequence: TGTGCCAGCAGTTCTACCGTGTCAGGGGGAAATGGCTACACCTTC. Its translation: CASSSTVSGGNGYTF.

The rearrangement joins TRBV4-2 to TRBJ2-7, with 11 bases identical to TRBD1. J gave up 2 bases and V 4 bases, and 13 bases lay outside the gene matches. Germline CDR1 LGHNA, CDR2 YNFKEQ. This CDR3 has 18 residues. The chain's CDR3 is CASSPHAGTGGTPYEQYF. As DNA, the CDR3 is TGTGCCAGCAGCCCCCACGCGGGGACAGGGGGAACCCCCTACGAGCAGTACTTC.

The V call is TRBV18, the J call TRBJ2-7; TRBD1 matches 12 bases. In germline, CDR1 is KGHSH, CDR2 LQKENI. The CDR3 has 17 amino acids. V lost 3 bases to trimming and J lost 2 bases; unmatched junction nucleotides: 8. As DNA, the CDR3 is TGTGCCAGCTCACCGGGACAGGGGGCCCTTAGCACCTACGAGCAGTACTTC. Protein product: CASSPGQGALSTYEQYF.

The chain carries TRBV5-5 and TRBJ1-3, with D possibly TRBD1 on 5 matching bases. V was clipped by 3 bases and J by 3 bases, with 13 bases between them. The CDR3 extends over 15 amino acids. Germline-derived CDR1 and CDR2 are SGHKS and YYEKEE (reference sequence). CDR3: CASSSWGGNGNTIYF. The CDR3 bases are TGTGCCAGCAGCTCCTGGGGGGGTAATGGAAACACCATATATTTT.

The chain carries TRBV30 and TRBJ1-2, with 8 bases identical to TRBD1. J gave up 4 bases and V 4 bases, and 8 bases lay outside the gene matches. The CDR3 sequence is 14 residues long. Germline CDR1 and CDR2: GTSNPN and SVGIG (reference sequence). The CDR3 protein is CAWKPDRGAYGYTF. The CDR3 DNA follows: TGTGCCTGGAAACCAGACAGGGGAGCCTATGGCTACACCTTC.

This chain links TRBV7-2 with TRBJ2-3, with a tentative D call TRBD2 (6 bases). Trimming pared 2 bases from V and 0 bases from J, leaving 12 bases between. Germline V gene data show CDR1 as SGHTA and CDR2 as FQGNSA. The CDR3 runs to 16 residues. CDR3 amino acids: CASSLTGLPSTDTQYF. In DNA form, the CDR3 reads TGTGCCAGCAGCTTAACCGGACTACCGAGCACAGATACGCAGTATTTT.

This clone appeared once. The genes are TRBV9 and TRBJ2-3; a possible D gene is TRBD2 (5 bases). The germline CDR1 and CDR2 sequences are SGDLS and YYNGEE. The ends were cut back, 4 bases at V and 1 base at J, with 25 bases in the middle. This CDR3 has 19 amino acids. CDR3 loop: CASSPQGILSGRGTDTQYF. The CDR3 bases are TGTGCCAGCAGCCCCCAAGGGATTCTCTCGGGAAGGGGCACAGATACGCAGTATTTT.

This clone was seen just once. The J gene is TRBJ2-2, the V gene TRBV30; 8 nucleotides match TRBD2. Germline V gives CDR1 GTSNPN, CDR2 SVGIG (reference sequence). The CDR3 contains 16 residues. The J segment lost 5 bases and the V segment lost 2 bases, leaving 10 bases of the junction unmatched. CDR3 protein: CAWSQDSGSGTGELFF. The CDR3 coding sequence is TGTGCCTGGAGTCAAGACAGCGGGAGTGGGACCGGGGAGCTGTTTTTT.

This clone was seen just once. V and J are TRBV5-1 and TRBJ1-3; 10 bases fit TRBD1. Germline lookup yields CDR1 SGHRS and CDR2 YFSETQ. The J segment lost 0 bases and the V segment lost 0 bases, leaving 9 bases of the junction unmatched. CDR3 length: 19 residues. Here the CDR3 DNA reads TGCGCCAGCAGCTTGGGAAGGACAGGGGGGTCCGGCTCTGGAAACACCATATATTTT. This codes for CASSLGRTGGSGSGNTIYF.

This chain connects TRBV5-4 to TRBJ2-1; 7 nucleotides align to TRBD2. The CDR3 is 16 amino acids. CDR1 and CDR2 from the germline V gene are SGHNT and YYREEE (reference sequence). Trimming took 5 bases from V and 0 from J; bases not matched to a gene: 8. The CDR3 protein is CASRNLGRLSYNEQFF. The CDR3 coding sequence is TGTGCCAGCAGGAATCTCGGGAGGCTCTCCTACAATGAGCAGTTCTTC.

This chain connects TRBV19 to TRBJ2-7, with 7 bases matching TRBD1. The trim removed 2 bases at V and 0 bases at J, leaving 4 bases unmatched. Germline V gives CDR1 LNHDA, CDR2 SQIVND (reference sequence). The CDR3 extends over 15 amino acids. CDR3 sequence (DNA): TGTGCCAGTAGTATAAGGCGACAGGGCTCCTACGAGCAGTACTTC. Translation gives CASSIRRQGSYEQYF.

The chain joins TRBV9 to TRBJ2-1, with 8 nucleotides matching TRBD2. CDR3 length: 15 amino acids. Germline loops: CDR1 SGDLS, CDR2 YYNGEE. With V trimmed by 4 bases and J by 6 bases, 9 bases remained unmatched. In nucleotides, the CDR3 is TGTGCCAGCAGCACAGCGGGAGTCGTAAGCAATGAGCAGTTCTTC. Amino acids: CASSTAGVVSNEQFF.

V and J are TRBV28 and TRBJ1-5; the match to TRBD1 covers 8 bases. V trimming: 5 bases; J trimming: 2 bases; junction bases outside the gene matches: 2. Germline values: CDR1 MDHEN, CDR2 SYDVKM. The CDR3 is 14 residues long. The CDR3 nucleotides read TGTGCCAGCAGTAAGACAGGGGGCAATCAGCCCCAGCATTTT. The encoded protein is CASSKTGGNQPQHF.

The chain links TRBV4-3 to TRBJ2-1, with 9 bases identical to TRBD2. With 0 bases clipped from V and 9 bases from J, the junction kept 18 bases outside the gene matches. Per the germline V gene, CDR1 is LGHNA and CDR2 is YSLEER. CDR3 length equals 19 residues. The CDR3 sequence is CASSQDFIAREGSLGEQFF. The CDR3 coding sequence is TGCGCCAGCAGCCAAGATTTTATCGCGCGGGAGGGGTCCTTAGGTGAGCAGTTCTTC.

V is TRBV28 and J is TRBJ1-2; D may be TRBD1 (5 bases). In germline, CDR1 is MDHEN, CDR2 SYDVKM. V lost 6 bases and J lost 4, with 15 bases in between. This CDR3 contains 14 residues. This CDR3 reads CASRPGDLIYGYTF. The CDR3 region has the DNA TGTGCCAGCAGACCGGGGGACCTGATCTATGGCTACACCTTC.

In DNA form, the CDR3 reads TGTGCCAGCAGCGTCAACAGGGGGGTAGCGGGAGCCTCCTACAATGAGCAGTTCTTC. Amino acid sequence: CASSVNRGVAGASYNEQFF. The rearrangement links TRBV9 to TRBJ2-1; maybe TRBD2 (9 bases). The germline gives CDR1 SGDLS, CDR2 YYNGEE. V gave up 2 bases and J gave up 0 bases, with 21 bases separating them. This CDR3 region has 19 residues.

The J gene is TRBJ2-1, the V gene TRBV19, with TRBD2 matching 13 bases. Per germline, CDR1 LNHDA and CDR2 SQIVND (reference sequence). This CDR3 region has 15 residues. The J segment lost 8 bases and the V segment lost 3 bases, leaving 4 bases of the junction unmatched. The CDR3 nucleotides are TGTGCCAGTAGTATCGGACTAGCGGGAGTGGATGAGCAGTTCTTC. This codes for CASSIGLAGVDEQFF.

The V and J genes are TRBV2 and TRBJ1-5; 10 bases align to TRBD1. The CDR3 runs 16 residues. Germline CDR1 is SNHLY and CDR2 is FYNNEI. V shed 6 bases, J shed 6 bases, and the junction held 11 bases outside the gene matches. For the CDR3, the DNA is TGTGCCAGCAGGGGTAGGACAGGGGGTGGCAGTCAGCCCCAGCATTTT. Translating gives CASRGRTGGGSQPQHF.

This chain joins TRBV3-1 (or the pseudogene TRBV3-2) and TRBJ2-1; 11 bases are shared with TRBD2. This CDR3 has 16 amino acids. Germline CDR1 LGHDT, CDR2 YNNKEL (reference sequence). After removal of 3 bases from V and 1 base from J, the junction contained 2 bases not matched to a gene. The CDR3 reads CASSQTSGKSYNEQFF. The CDR3 DNA follows: TGTGCCAGCAGCCAGACTAGCGGGAAATCCTACAATGAGCAGTTCTTC.